The entry below describes one T cell receptor beta chain. Clones were sequenced by immunoSEQ multiplex PCR, and TCRdb holds only the in-frame ones, with some missing. This table has around 2.5 million clones, 80% to 95% appearing once. Trimming left V 2 bases short and J 3 bases short, with 7 bases between. This CDR3 comprises 14 residues. CDR1 SGHTA and CDR2 FQGTGA come from the germline V gene. This sample is drawn from a study of shared clonotypes between healthy human individuals. The clonotype originates from a man aged 18 to 30 in good health. Some clones in this sample may be carry-over from other donors' samples. The sequenced material came from naive CD4+ T cells from PBMCs. Subset noted: CD45RA+ positively selected. The genes are TRBV7-3 and TRBJ2-2; D gene uncertain. CDR3 nucleotide sequence: TGTGCCAGCAGCTTAGCCCTGGACACCGGGGAGCTGTTTTTT. Encoded protein: CASSLALDTGELFF.